A selection of T cell receptor beta chains follows, all from one sample in a study of response to subunit inactivated influenza vaccine. TCRdb recomputed calls from the RT-PCR reads with MiXCR, one row per CDR3 protein. The sample holds about 800,000 distinct CDR3 sequences, around 21% seen once. The specimen was PBMCs from blood, collected around 5 days after vaccination. Receptors originate from a man aged 50 or older who received an inactivated influenza vaccine. Both conserved end residues are part of each CDR3. A D gene is named only where the DNA matches it firmly. Only some rows state a clone size, as once, few, many or a class for expanded clones.

CDR3 DNA | CDR3 protein | D gene | CDR3 length | clone size | J gene | V gene
TGCAGCGTTGAATGGGAGGACAGGGTTCGGTCGGGTATCGACAATGAGCAGTTCTTC | CSVEWEDRVRSGIDNEQFF | TRBD1 | 19 | many | TRBJ2-1 | TRBV29-1
TGTGCCAGCAGTTCGACAGGTCAGGAGCCCCAGCATTTT | CASSSTGQEPQHF | . | 13 | few | TRBJ1-5 | TRBV27
TGCGCCAGCAGCCAAGGGGGGGCCCTGAACACCGGGGAGCTGTTTTTT | CASSQGGALNTGELFF | . | 16 | few | TRBJ2-2 | TRBV4-1
TGCAGTGCTAGATCCCGGGACGTCTCCTACGAGCAGTACTTC | CSARSRDVSYEQYF | . | 14 | few | TRBJ2-7 | TRBV20-1
TGTGCCTGGAGCGCCGACTCAGCCTACGAGCAGTACTTC | CAWSADSAYEQYF | . | 13 | . | TRBJ2-7 | TRBV30
TGTGCCAGCAGCTCAACGGGGGCCGGGGGCACAGAGACCCAGTACTTC | CASSSTGAGGTETQYF | . | 16 | few | TRBJ2-5 | TRBV12-3/TRBV12-4
TGTGCCAGCAGCTTAGAGGCAGGGACCAGGGGTGAAGCTTTCTTT | CASSLEAGTRGEAFF | . | 15 | few | TRBJ1-1 | TRBV7-8
TGTGCCAGCAACCCGGGACAGGGCCACGAGCAGTACTTC | CASNPGQGHEQYF | TRBD1 | 13 | few | TRBJ2-7 | TRBV6-6
TGTGCCAGCAGCAATAGTGGACAGGGCCACGAGCAGTACTTC | CASSNSGQGHEQYF | TRBD1 | 14 | few | TRBJ2-7 | TRBV28
TGTGCCAGCAGCCAAGATTTAGGGCTAGCGGGCGTCAATGAGCAGTTCTTC | CASSQDLGLAGVNEQFF | TRBD2 | 17 | . | TRBJ2-1 | TRBV14
TGCTGTGCCCGACCGCTAGCGGGAGGGCTAGGATACGAGTTCTTC | CCARPLAGGLGYEFF | TRBD2 | 15 | . | TRBJ2-1 | TRBV20-1
TGCAGTGCCCCCGTAGCGGGGGCCTCCTACAATGAGCAGTTCTTC | CSAPVAGASYNEQFF | TRBD2 | 15 | . | TRBJ2-1 | TRBV20-1
TGTGCCACCAGTGATTCAGGTAGCAATCAGCCCCAGCATTTT | CATSDSGSNQPQHF | . | 14 | few | TRBJ1-5 | TRBV24-1
TGTGCCACCAGCAGATCCCCTCGCGGGGCTAATGAAAAACTGTTTTTT | CATSRSPRGANEKLFF | . | 16 | . | TRBJ1-4 | TRBV15
TGTGCCAGCAGCCATAGGACGGTCGGGACTAGCGGATACAGCACAGATACGCAGTATTTT | CASSHRTVGTSGYSTDTQYF | TRBD2 | 20 | . | TRBJ2-3 | TRBV27
TGCGCCAGCAGTGGAAATAAAGAGACCCAGTACTTC | CASSGNKETQYF | . | 12 | few | TRBJ2-5 | TRBV5-1
TGCAGTGATTCGGGACAGTTGAACACTGAAGCTTTCTTT | CSDSGQLNTEAFF | TRBD1 | 13 | . | TRBJ1-1 | TRBV20-1
TGCAGCGTTGAATGGTGGGACAGGGAACCAGATACGCAGTATTTT | CSVEWWDREPDTQYF | TRBD1 | 15 | few | TRBJ2-3 | TRBV29-1
TGCGCCAGCAGCACGGAGGGGACCCAGTACTTC | CASSTEGTQYF | . | 11 | . | TRBJ2-5 | TRBV5-1
TGTGCCAGCAGCCAAAGGGGGCCGTCCGACGAGCAGTACTTC | CASSQRGPSDEQYF | TRBD1 | 14 | . | TRBJ2-7 | TRBV3-1
TGTGCAAGTCGCTTCAGACAGGGGCCAGCTTCTGGAAACACCATATATTTT | CASRFRQGPASGNTIYF | . | 17 | . | TRBJ1-3 | TRBV12-2
TGTGCCAGCAGTAAGGACGGGGGGAGCAATCAGCCCCAGCATTTT | CASSKDGGSNQPQHF | . | 15 | . | TRBJ1-5 | TRBV2
TGTGCCAGCAGCTTATCCGGGGGAGTGAACCCCTACGAGCAGTACTTC | CASSLSGGVNPYEQYF | . | 16 | . | TRBJ2-7 | TRBV7-2
TGTGCCAGCAGTTTATGGCAGGGTGATGACTACACCTTC | CASSLWQGDDYTF | . | 13 | . | TRBJ1-2 | TRBV12-3/TRBV12-4
TGCAGCGTGACCTCGACAGCGCCCAGGGGCTACAATGAGCAGTTCTTC | CSVTSTAPRGYNEQFF | . | 16 | . | TRBJ2-1 | TRBV29-1
TGTGCCAGCAGCTCCTCCGGCCTCAGGGAAGGAGCTTTCTTT | CASSSSGLREGAFF | . | 14 | . | TRBJ1-1 | TRBV11-2
TGCAGCGTTGAGAGAATCCAACAGTTTGAGCAGTTCTTC | CSVERIQQFEQFF | . | 13 | few | TRBJ2-1 | TRBV29-1
TGTGCCAGCAGTTACCTAGTAGGTCCGCGAAACATTCAGTACTTC | CASSYLVGPRNIQYF | . | 15 | few | TRBJ2-4 | TRBV6-2/TRBV6-3
TGTGCCAGCAGCTACGGACAGGAGAACACTGAAGCTTTCTTT | CASSYGQENTEAFF | TRBD1 | 14 | few | TRBJ1-1 | TRBV7-9
TGTGCCAGCAGCTTGGGGGGACTTGAGAGCACAGATACGCAGTATTTT | CASSLGGLESTDTQYF | . | 16 | . | TRBJ2-3 | TRBV5-6
TGTGCCAGCACCCGACCTCCAACGCTAGAAGCTTTCTTT | CASTRPPTLEAFF | . | 13 | . | TRBJ1-1 | TRBV12-3/TRBV12-4
TGTGCCAGCAGCTTGACCCTCGGGGGCCGCTTAACTGAAGCTTTCTTT | CASSLTLGGRLTEAFF | . | 16 | . | TRBJ1-1 | TRBV7-9
TGCAGTGCTAGTGGGACAGCCGGTGGCTACACCTTC | CSASGTAGGYTF | TRBD1 | 12 | . | TRBJ1-2 | TRBV20-1
TGTGCCAGCATTCCAGGACTAGTAATGGGCAATGAGCAGTTCTTC | CASIPGLVMGNEQFF | TRBD2 | 15 | many | TRBJ2-1 | TRBV5-6
TGTGCCATCAGTGAGGCGGAAGCGGCTGGGATCTATGGCTACACCTTC | CAISEAEAAGIYGYTF | . | 16 | . | TRBJ1-2 | TRBV10-3